This is a list of T cell receptor beta chains from one sample in a study of cytomegalovirus exposure and HLA in healthy donors. Measured with immunoSEQ multiplex PCR; TCRdb has only the in-frame clones, and not every one. The sample records about 200,000 clones, about four fifths being singletons. The material sequenced was PBMCs. The receptor set was obtained from a young man in good health and CMV-seronegative. CDR3s include the opening cysteine and the closing phenylalanine or tryptophan. The D gene is left open where the match is weak. Size values are once, few and many counts, or a class for expanded clones, and some rows have none.

d_call: TRBD1; clone_size: .; v_call: TRBV28; cdr3_length: 14; j_call: TRBJ1-1; cdr3_aa: CASSLDRVVAEAFF; cdr3_nt: TGTGCCAGCAGTTTAGACAGGGTTGTGGCTGAAGCTTTCTTT
d_call: TRBD1; clone_size: .; v_call: TRBV2; cdr3_length: 15; j_call: TRBJ1-5; cdr3_aa: CASSRQGGGNQPQHF; cdr3_nt: TGTGCCAGCAGTAGACAGGGCGGTGGCAATCAGCCCCAGCATTTT
d_call: TRBD2; clone_size: .; v_call: TRBV9; cdr3_length: 16; j_call: TRBJ2-3; cdr3_aa: CASSARAGPSTDTQYF; cdr3_nt: TGTGCCAGCAGCGCTCGAGCGGGGCCGAGCACAGATACGCAGTATTTT
d_call: .; clone_size: .; v_call: TRBV12-5; cdr3_length: 13; j_call: TRBJ1-3; cdr3_aa: CASGLEPGNTIYF; cdr3_nt: TGTGCTAGTGGTTTGGAGCCTGGAAACACCATATATTTT
d_call: TRBD2; clone_size: .; v_call: TRBV27; cdr3_length: 13; j_call: TRBJ2-7; cdr3_aa: CASTPTSGGEQYF; cdr3_nt: TGTGCCAGCACCCCGACTAGCGGGGGCGAGCAGTACTTC
d_call: TRBD1; clone_size: .; v_call: TRBV2; cdr3_length: 16; j_call: TRBJ2-6; cdr3_aa: CASTGQGNSGANVLTF; cdr3_nt: TGTGCCAGCACCGGACAGGGGAACTCTGGGGCCAACGTCCTGACTTTC
d_call: TRBD1; clone_size: .; v_call: TRBV18; cdr3_length: 17; j_call: TRBJ2-3; cdr3_aa: CASSPRSSGQGADTQYF; cdr3_nt: TGTGCCAGCTCACCAAGAAGTTCTGGACAGGGGGCAGATACGCAGTATTTT
d_call: .; clone_size: .; v_call: TRBV10-2; cdr3_length: 16; j_call: TRBJ1-2; cdr3_aa: CASSDPIIQGKDGYTF; cdr3_nt: TGCGCCAGCAGTGACCCTATCATCCAGGGTAAGGATGGCTACACCTTC
d_call: TRBD1; clone_size: .; v_call: TRBV2; cdr3_length: 13; j_call: TRBJ2-7; cdr3_aa: CASCRGSSYEQYF; cdr3_nt: TGTGCCAGCTGCAGGGGGTCTTCCTACGAGCAGTACTTC
d_call: TRBD2; clone_size: .; v_call: TRBV2; cdr3_length: 14; j_call: TRBJ2-1; cdr3_aa: CASRGGGALNEQFF; cdr3_nt: TGTGCCAGCAGGGGCGGGGGGGCCCTGAATGAGCAGTTCTTC
d_call: TRBD2; clone_size: .; v_call: TRBV29-1; cdr3_length: 20; j_call: TRBJ2-1; cdr3_aa: CSVEDRIRDRGLAGNNEQFF; cdr3_nt: TGCAGCGTTGAAGACCGAATAAGGGACAGGGGACTAGCGGGGAACAATGAGCAGTTCTTC
d_call: .; clone_size: .; v_call: TRBV6-6; cdr3_length: 13; j_call: TRBJ2-7; cdr3_aa: CASSYDRSYEQYF; cdr3_nt: TGTGCCAGCAGTTACGACAGGTCCTACGAGCAGTACTTC
d_call: TRBD1; clone_size: .; v_call: TRBV7-9; cdr3_length: 12; j_call: TRBJ1-1; cdr3_aa: CASSFRGTGAFF; cdr3_nt: TGTGCCAGCAGCTTCAGGGGGACAGGAGCTTTCTTT
d_call: TRBD1; clone_size: .; v_call: TRBV5-1; cdr3_length: 16; j_call: TRBJ2-4; cdr3_aa: CASSDWEGQGKNIQYF; cdr3_nt: TGCGCCAGCAGCGACTGGGAGGGACAGGGGAAAAACATTCAGTACTTC
d_call: TRBD1; clone_size: .; v_call: TRBV6-5; cdr3_length: 14; j_call: TRBJ1-2; cdr3_aa: CASSRTGTNYGYTF; cdr3_nt: TGTGCCAGCAGTCGGACAGGTACTAACTATGGCTACACCTTC
d_call: .; clone_size: .; v_call: TRBV7-6; cdr3_length: 13; j_call: TRBJ1-1; cdr3_aa: CASSPNRGAEAFF; cdr3_nt: TGTGCCAGCAGCCCTAACCGGGGGGCTGAAGCTTTCTTT
d_call: .; clone_size: once; v_call: TRBV7-9; cdr3_length: 16; j_call: TRBJ2-5; cdr3_aa: CASSFYRTDYGETQYF; cdr3_nt: TGTGCCAGCAGCTTTTATAGGACAGACTACGGAGAGACCCAGTACTTC
d_call: .; clone_size: .; v_call: TRBV10-3; cdr3_length: 13; j_call: TRBJ1-1; cdr3_aa: CAISSPGFTEAFF; cdr3_nt: TGTGCCATCAGTTCCCCCGGTTTCACTGAAGCTTTCTTT
d_call: TRBD1; clone_size: few; v_call: TRBV27; cdr3_length: 20; j_call: TRBJ2-2; cdr3_aa: CASSPRNLRTGRRVTGELFF; cdr3_nt: TGTGCCAGCAGTCCCCGAAACCTAAGGACAGGCCGGCGGGTCACCGGGGAGCTGTTTTTT
d_call: TRBD1; clone_size: .; v_call: TRBV28; cdr3_length: 17; j_call: TRBJ1-5; cdr3_aa: CASSPRQGVGTNQPQHF; cdr3_nt: TGTGCCAGCAGTCCGCGACAGGGGGTCGGGACCAATCAGCCCCAGCATTTT
d_call: TRBD1; clone_size: .; v_call: TRBV5-1; cdr3_length: 14; j_call: TRBJ1-2; cdr3_aa: CASSLGRGDYGYTF; cdr3_nt: TGCGCCAGCAGCTTGGGCAGGGGGGACTATGGCTACACCTTC
d_call: TRBD2; clone_size: .; v_call: TRBV27; cdr3_length: 19; j_call: TRBJ2-1; cdr3_aa: CASMRTSGVRRPIYNEQFF; cdr3_nt: TGTGCCAGCATGAGGACTAGCGGGGTGCGGCGTCCCATCTACAATGAGCAGTTCTTC
d_call: TRBD1; clone_size: .; v_call: TRBV7-9; cdr3_length: 16; j_call: TRBJ1-2; cdr3_aa: CASSFRTGESLYGYTF; cdr3_nt: TGTGCCAGCAGCTTTAGGACAGGGGAGTCCCTCTATGGCTACACCTTC
d_call: .; clone_size: .; v_call: TRBV28; cdr3_length: 12; j_call: TRBJ1-4; cdr3_aa: CASSFVYEKLFF; cdr3_nt: TGTGCCAGCAGTTTTGTCTATGAAAAACTGTTTTTT
d_call: TRBD1; clone_size: .; v_call: TRBV6-5; cdr3_length: 11; j_call: TRBJ1-2; cdr3_aa: CASLGGNGYTF; cdr3_nt: TGTGCCAGTCTAGGGGGCAATGGCTACACCTTC
d_call: TRBD1; clone_size: .; v_call: TRBV7-2; cdr3_length: 14; j_call: TRBJ1-4; cdr3_aa: CASSYQGANEKLFF; cdr3_nt: TGTGCCAGCAGCTATCAGGGGGCCAATGAAAAACTGTTTTTT
d_call: .; clone_size: .; v_call: TRBV29-1; cdr3_length: 13; j_call: TRBJ1-1; cdr3_aa: CSVSRPGHKQAFF; cdr3_nt: TGCAGCGTTAGTCGCCCAGGACATAAACAAGCTTTCTTT